This T cell receptor beta chain is drawn from a study of T cell responses to AZD1222 COVID-19 vaccine. Method: immunoSEQ multiplex PCR; TCRdb's copy keeps in-frame clones and lacks some. The sample has 84,000 or so clones, just over 85% seen once. Study results and limitations: Seropositive AZD1222 recipients at baseline numbered only five or six. Repertoires in all cases were sampled only once the peak T cell response had passed. Donors were largely white British and mainly female; clonal diversity was possibly underestimated.

Notes on this clone: What it recognizes is unknown.

The CDR3 length is 15 residues. CDR1 SNHLY and CDR2 FYNNEI come from the germline V gene. J was trimmed by 5 bases and V by 2 bases; bases with no gene match: 7. The chain links TRBV2 to TRBJ2-5, with 8 bases identical to TRBD2. The clonotype originates from an adult in good health. This specimen was peripheral blood, taken on day 0 of AZD1222 vaccination. The chain's CDR3 is CASSERGTREETQYF. In nucleotides, the CDR3 is TGTGCCAGCAGTGAACGCGGGACTAGAGAGGAGACCCAGTACTTC.